The clone carrying this TCR beta chain was seen a handful of times. Antigen specificity is unknown. The survey-level immunoSEQ assay was used. The table came from immunoSEQ multiplex PCR; TCRdb's copy has only in-frame clones and leaves some out. The data show around 100,000 clones, 60% to 80% seen once. V lost 2 bases, J lost 3 bases, and 3 bases stayed unmatched. CDR1 is WNHNN and CDR2 is SYGVQD in the germline V gene (reference sequence). The CDR3 runs to 15 residues. This sample was included in a study of fetal regulatory T cell absence and autoimmunity. Study overall: IPEX patients had exocrine pancreas autoimmunity without clinical diabetes. Points from the study as a whole: Compared with cord blood, pancreas showed oligoclonal TCR enrichment, some clones over 80-fold. TRB gene family usage was broadly similar in cord blood and pancreas.

What was sequenced was pancreas tissue. The chain joins TRBV10-1 to TRBJ2-7; 11 nucleotides align to TRBD1. This TCR derives from a male donor with IPEX syndrome. The CDR3, as DNA: TGCGCCAGCAGTGAGGGGACAGGGGGTGACTACGAGCAGTACTTC. It encodes CASSEGTGGDYEQYF.